The clone carrying this TCR beta chain was counted many times. TCRdb used MiXCR to reprocess the RACE reads, holding one entry per CDR3 protein. The sample contains 55,000 to 75,000 distinct CDR3 sequences, around 11% of which appear only once. This sample's time point: patch test 3, about 24 weeks after DPC sensitization. The treatment here: therapeutic diphenylcyclopropenone sensitization with weekly scalp DPC. This CDR3 comprises 11 residues. CDR1 is SEHNR and CDR2 is FQNEAQ in the germline V gene (reference sequence). V gave up 7 bases and J gave up 10 bases, with 8 bases separating them. The sample originates from a study of human T cells and chemical hapten exposure. At the level of the study: While the approximately 22-week study was under way, patients received diphenylcyclopropenone on the scalp every week. The study enrolled mostly female patients with alopecia areata, totalis or universalis.

This chain joins TRBV7-9 and TRBJ1-6; D ambiguous. This TCR was recovered from a man younger than 45 with alopecia areata. Some clones in this sample may be carry-over from other donors' samples. The source was whole blood, collected in connection with sensitization to the hapten diphenylcyclopropenone (DPC). The CDR3 coding sequence is TGTGCCAGCACCCCATTGTCACCCCTCCACTTT. Translation gives CASTPLSPLHF.